This TCR beta chain derives from a study of T cell responses to AZD1222 COVID-19 vaccine. Study-wide context: Second-dose intervals near 4 or 12 weeks were combined.

The repertoire was sequenced with immunoSEQ multiplex PCR; TCRdb's copy has only in-frame clones and lacks some. Here the sample spans some 150,000 clones, approximately 88% being singletons. Points from the study as a whole: Repertoire sampling happened only post peak T cell response. In a largely white British group with more females than males, clonal diversity was possibly underestimated. At 160-218 and 743-854, vaccine-associated CD4 TCRs were dominant, and they spanned spike.

V lost 6 bases and J 4 bases, leaving 13 bases between the germline ends. Germline CDR1 is LNHDA and CDR2 is SQIVND (reference sequence). The CDR3 contains 14 residues. This clone showed up just once. Its antigen is as yet unknown. The input for sequencing was peripheral blood, taken on day 0 of AZD1222 vaccination. The chain combines TRBV19 with TRBJ1-3, with a possible D match to TRBD1 (5 bases). This TCR came from an adult in good health. The CDR3 DNA is TGTGCCAGTAGAGGGACGGGAATGGGAAACACCATATATTTT. This sequence encodes CASRGTGMGNTIYF.